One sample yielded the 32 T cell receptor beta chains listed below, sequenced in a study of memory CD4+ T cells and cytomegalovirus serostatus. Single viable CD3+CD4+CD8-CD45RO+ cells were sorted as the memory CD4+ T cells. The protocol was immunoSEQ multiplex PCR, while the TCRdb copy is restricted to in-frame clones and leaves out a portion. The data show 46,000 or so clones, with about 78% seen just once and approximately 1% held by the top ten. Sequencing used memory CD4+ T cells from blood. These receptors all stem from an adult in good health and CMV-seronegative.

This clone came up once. The CDR3 nucleotides read TGTGCCAGCAGTTGGACAGGAAGAGAGACCCAGTACTTC. Protein: CASSWTGRETQYF. This rearrangement joins TRBV6-1 to TRBJ2-5; 7 bases fit TRBD1. The CDR3 runs 13 residues. V trimming: 5 bases; J trimming: 4 bases; junction bases outside the gene matches: 4. CDR1 is MNHNS, CDR2 SASEGT, per germline.

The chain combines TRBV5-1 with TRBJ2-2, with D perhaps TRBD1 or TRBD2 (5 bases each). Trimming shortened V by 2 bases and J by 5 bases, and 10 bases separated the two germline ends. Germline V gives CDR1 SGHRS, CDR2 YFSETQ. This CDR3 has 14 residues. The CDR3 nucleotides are TGCGCCAGCAGCTTTGGGGACCCAACCGGGGAGCTGTTTTTT. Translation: CASSFGDPTGELFF.

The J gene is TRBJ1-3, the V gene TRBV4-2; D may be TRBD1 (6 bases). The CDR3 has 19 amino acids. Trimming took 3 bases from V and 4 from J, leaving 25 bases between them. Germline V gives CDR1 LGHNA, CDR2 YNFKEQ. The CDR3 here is CASSHLMGGRAVGGNTIYF. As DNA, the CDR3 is TGTGCCAGCAGCCACTTAATGGGGGGCAGGGCAGTTGGCGGAAACACCATATATTTT.

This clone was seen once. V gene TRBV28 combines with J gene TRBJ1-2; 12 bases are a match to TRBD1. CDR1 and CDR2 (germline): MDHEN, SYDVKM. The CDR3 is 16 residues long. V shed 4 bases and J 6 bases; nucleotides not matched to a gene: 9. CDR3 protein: CASSSTGTGGSNGYTF. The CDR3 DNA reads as TGTGCCAGCAGTTCAACCGGGACAGGGGGCAGCAATGGCTACACCTTC.

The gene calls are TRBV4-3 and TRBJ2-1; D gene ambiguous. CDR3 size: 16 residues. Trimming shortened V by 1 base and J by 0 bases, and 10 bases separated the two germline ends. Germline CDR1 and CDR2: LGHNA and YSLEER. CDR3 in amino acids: CASSQAVGSSYNEQFF. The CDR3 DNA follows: TGCGCCAGCAGCCAAGCCGTTGGCAGCTCCTACAATGAGCAGTTCTTC.

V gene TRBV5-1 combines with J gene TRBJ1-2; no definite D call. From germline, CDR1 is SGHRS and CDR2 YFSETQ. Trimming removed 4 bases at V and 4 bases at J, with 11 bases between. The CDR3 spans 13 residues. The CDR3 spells CASSQTVFYGYTF. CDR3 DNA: TGCGCCAGCAGCCAAACAGTATTCTATGGCTACACCTTC.

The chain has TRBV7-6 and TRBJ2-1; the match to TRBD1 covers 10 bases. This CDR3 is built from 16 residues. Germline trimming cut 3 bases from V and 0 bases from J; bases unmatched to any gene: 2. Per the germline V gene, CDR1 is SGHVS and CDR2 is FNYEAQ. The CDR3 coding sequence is TGTGCCAGCAGCTTGACAGGGGGCGCCTCCTACAATGAGCAGTTCTTC. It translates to CASSLTGGASYNEQFF.

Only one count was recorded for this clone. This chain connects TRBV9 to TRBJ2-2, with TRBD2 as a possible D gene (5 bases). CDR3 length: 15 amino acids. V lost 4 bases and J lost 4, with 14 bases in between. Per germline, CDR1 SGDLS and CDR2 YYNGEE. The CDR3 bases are TGTGCCAGCAGCACCCGAGCCGCGGGCACCGGGGAGCTGTTTTTT. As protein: CASSTRAAGTGELFF.

CDR3 DNA: TGTGCCAGCAGCTTTTCAGGCTCGACTGGAAACACCATATATTTT. It translates to CASSFSGSTGNTIYF. This chain connects TRBV7-2 to TRBJ1-3; no definite D call. The V end was cut by 3 bases, the J end by 2 bases, with 11 bases between. The CDR3 extends over 15 amino acids. Looked up from germline, CDR1 is SGHTA and CDR2 is FQGNSA.

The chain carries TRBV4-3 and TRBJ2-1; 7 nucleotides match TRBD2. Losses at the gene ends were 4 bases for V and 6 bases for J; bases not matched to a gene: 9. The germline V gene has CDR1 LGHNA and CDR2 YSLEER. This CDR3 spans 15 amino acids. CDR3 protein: CASSLRLAVANEQFF. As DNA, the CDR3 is TGCGCCAGCAGCCTTCGACTAGCTGTGGCCAATGAGCAGTTCTTC.

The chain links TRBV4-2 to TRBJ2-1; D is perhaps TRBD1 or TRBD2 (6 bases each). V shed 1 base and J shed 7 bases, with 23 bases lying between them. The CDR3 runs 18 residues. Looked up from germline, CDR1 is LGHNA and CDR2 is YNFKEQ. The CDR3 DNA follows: TGTGCCAGCAGCCAAGGGGGGGCCAAGGGGAAGTCCGGGAATGAGCAGTTCTTC. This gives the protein CASSQGGAKGKSGNEQFF.

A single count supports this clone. The CDR3 spells CASSLRSSRDTQYF. DNA for the CDR3: TGTGCCAGCAGCTTACGTTCCTCGAGGGATACGCAGTATTTT. The genes are TRBV11-3 and TRBJ2-3, with D hard to call. The CDR3 covers 14 residues. The germline CDR1 and CDR2 sequences are SGHNT and YENEEA. The V end was cut by 2 bases, the J end by 6 bases, with 12 bases between.

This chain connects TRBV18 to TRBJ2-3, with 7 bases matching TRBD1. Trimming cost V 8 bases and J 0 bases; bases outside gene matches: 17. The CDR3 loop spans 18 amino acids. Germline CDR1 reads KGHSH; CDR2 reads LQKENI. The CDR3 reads CASPSEGQHSSSTDTQYF. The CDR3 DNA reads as TGTGCCAGCCCATCAGAGGGACAGCATTCGTCTAGCACAGATACGCAGTATTTT.

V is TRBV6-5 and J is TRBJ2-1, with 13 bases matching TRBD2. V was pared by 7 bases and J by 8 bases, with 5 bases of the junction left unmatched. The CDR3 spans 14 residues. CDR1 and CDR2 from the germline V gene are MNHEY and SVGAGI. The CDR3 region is CASKLAGGPYEQFF. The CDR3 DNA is TGTGCCAGCAAACTAGCGGGGGGGCCCTATGAGCAGTTCTTC.

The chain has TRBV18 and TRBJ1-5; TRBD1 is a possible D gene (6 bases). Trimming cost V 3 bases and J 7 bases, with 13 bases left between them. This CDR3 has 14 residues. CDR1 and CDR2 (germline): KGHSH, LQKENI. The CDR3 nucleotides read TGTGCCAGCTCACCCGATCCGGGGGCCCAGCCCCAGCATTTT. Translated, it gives CASSPDPGAQPQHF.

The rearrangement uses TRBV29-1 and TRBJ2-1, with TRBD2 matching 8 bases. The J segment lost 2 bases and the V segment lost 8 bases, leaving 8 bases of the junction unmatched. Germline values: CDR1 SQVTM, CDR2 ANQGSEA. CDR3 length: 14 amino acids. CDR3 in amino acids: CSTRRGGTYNEQFF. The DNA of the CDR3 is TGCAGCACCCGCCGGGGGGGAACCTACAATGAGCAGTTCTTC.

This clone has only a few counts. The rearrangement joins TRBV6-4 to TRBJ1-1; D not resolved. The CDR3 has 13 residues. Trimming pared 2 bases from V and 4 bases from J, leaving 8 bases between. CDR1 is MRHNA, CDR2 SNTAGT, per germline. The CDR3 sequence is CASSDEGGTEAFF. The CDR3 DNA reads TGTGCCAGCAGTGACGAGGGAGGCACTGAAGCTTTCTTT.

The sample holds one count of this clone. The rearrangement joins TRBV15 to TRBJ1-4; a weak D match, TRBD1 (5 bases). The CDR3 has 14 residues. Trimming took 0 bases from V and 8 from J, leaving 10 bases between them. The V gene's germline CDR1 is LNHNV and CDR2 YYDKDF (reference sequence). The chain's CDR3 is CATSRETVSEKLFF. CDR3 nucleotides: TGTGCCACCAGCAGAGAGACAGTCTCCGAAAAACTGTTTTTT.

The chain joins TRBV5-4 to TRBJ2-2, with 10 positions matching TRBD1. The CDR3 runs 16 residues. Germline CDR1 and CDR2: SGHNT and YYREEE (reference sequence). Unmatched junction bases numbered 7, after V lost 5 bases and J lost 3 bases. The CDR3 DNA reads TGTGCCAGCAGTCCCCGGGACAGGGGCTACACCGGGGAGCTGTTTTTT. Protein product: CASSPRDRGYTGELFF.

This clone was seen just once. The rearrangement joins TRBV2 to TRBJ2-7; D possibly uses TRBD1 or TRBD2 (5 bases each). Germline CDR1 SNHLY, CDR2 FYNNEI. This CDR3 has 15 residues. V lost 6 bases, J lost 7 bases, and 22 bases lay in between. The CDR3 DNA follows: TGTGCCAGCAGGAAGACAGACCGCGTTTCGGGGGAGCAGTACTTC. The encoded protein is CASRKTDRVSGEQYF.

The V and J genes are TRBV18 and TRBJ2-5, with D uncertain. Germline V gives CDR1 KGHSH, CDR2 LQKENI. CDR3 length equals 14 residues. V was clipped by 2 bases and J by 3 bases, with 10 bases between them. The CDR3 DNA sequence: TGTGCCAGCTCACCAGGGGTTTCGGAAGAGACCCAGTACTTC. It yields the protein CASSPGVSEETQYF.

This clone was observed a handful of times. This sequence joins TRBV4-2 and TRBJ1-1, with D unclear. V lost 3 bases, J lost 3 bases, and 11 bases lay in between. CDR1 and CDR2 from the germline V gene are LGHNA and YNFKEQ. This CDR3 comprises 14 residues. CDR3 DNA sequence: TGTGCCAGCAGCCACCCTGGGTCGGACACTGAAGCTTTCTTT. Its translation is CASSHPGSDTEAFF.

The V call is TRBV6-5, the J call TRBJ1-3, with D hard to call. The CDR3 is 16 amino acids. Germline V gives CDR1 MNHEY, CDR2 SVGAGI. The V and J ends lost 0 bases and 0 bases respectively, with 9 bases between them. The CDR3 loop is CASSYSPPSSGNTIYF. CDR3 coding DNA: TGTGCCAGCAGTTACTCCCCCCCCAGCTCTGGAAACACCATATATTTT.

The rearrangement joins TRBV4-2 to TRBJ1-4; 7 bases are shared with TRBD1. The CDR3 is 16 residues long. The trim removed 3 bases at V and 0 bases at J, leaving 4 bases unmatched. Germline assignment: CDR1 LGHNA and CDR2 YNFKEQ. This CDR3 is CASSQGGTATNEKLFF. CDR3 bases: TGTGCCAGCAGCCAGGGGGGGACAGCAACTAATGAAAAACTGTTTTTT.

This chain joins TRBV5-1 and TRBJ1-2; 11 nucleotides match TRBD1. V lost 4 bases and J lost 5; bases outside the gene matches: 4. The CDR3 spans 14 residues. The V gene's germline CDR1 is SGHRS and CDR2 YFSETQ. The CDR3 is CASSPDRGLYGYTF. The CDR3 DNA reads TGCGCCAGCAGCCCGGACAGGGGGCTTTATGGCTACACCTTC.

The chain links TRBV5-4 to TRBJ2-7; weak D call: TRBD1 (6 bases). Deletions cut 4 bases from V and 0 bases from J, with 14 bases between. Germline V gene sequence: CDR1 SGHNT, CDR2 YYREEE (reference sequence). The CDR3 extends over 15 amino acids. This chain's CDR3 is CASSRNRANSYEQYF. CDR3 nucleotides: TGTGCCAGCAGCCGAAACAGGGCTAACTCCTACGAGCAGTACTTC. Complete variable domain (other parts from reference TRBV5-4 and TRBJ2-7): ETGVTQSPTHLIKTRGQQVTLRCSSQSGHNTVSWYQQALGQGPQFIFQYYREEENGRGNFPPRFSGLQFPNYSSELNVNALELDDSALYLCASSRNRANSYEQYFGPGTRLTVT.

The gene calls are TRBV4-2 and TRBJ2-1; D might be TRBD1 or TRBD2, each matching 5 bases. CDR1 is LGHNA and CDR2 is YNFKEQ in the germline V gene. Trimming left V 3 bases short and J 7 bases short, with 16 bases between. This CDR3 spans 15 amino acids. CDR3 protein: CASSHVGTAGNEQFF. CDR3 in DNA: TGTGCCAGCAGCCACGTTGGGACCGCAGGGAATGAGCAGTTCTTC.

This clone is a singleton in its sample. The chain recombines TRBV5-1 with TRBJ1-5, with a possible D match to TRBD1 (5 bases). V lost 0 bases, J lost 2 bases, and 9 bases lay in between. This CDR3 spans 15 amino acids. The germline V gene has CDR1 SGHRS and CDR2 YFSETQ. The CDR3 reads CASSLGGAGNQPQHF. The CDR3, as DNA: TGCGCCAGCAGCTTGGGCGGGGCCGGCAATCAGCCCCAGCATTTT.

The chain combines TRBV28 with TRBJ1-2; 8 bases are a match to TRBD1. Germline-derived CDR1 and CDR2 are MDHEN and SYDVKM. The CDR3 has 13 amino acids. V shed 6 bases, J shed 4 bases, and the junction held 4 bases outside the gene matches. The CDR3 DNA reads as TGTGCCAGCAGCCGGACAGGGCTCTATGGCTACACCTTC. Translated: CASSRTGLYGYTF.

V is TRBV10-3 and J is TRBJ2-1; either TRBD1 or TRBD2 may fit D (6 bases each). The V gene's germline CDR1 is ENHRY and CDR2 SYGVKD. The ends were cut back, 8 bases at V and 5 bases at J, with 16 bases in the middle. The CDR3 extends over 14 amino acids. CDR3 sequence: CAIGDMGGHNEQFF. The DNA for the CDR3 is TGTGCCATCGGGGACATGGGGGGACACAATGAGCAGTTCTTC.

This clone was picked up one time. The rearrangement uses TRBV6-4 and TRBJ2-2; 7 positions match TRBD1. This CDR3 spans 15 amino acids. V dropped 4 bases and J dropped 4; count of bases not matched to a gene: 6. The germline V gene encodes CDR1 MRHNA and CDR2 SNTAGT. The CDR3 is CASSARGPGTGELFF. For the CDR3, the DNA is TGTGCCAGCAGTGCAAGGGGGCCGGGCACCGGGGAGCTGTTTTTT.

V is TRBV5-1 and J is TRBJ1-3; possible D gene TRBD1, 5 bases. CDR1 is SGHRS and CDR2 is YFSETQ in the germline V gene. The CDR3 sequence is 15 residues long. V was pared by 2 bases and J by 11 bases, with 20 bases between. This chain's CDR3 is CASSLGDLSQRPIYF. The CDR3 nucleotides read TGCGCCAGCAGCTTAGGGGACCTATCCCAGAGACCCATATATTTT.